The following is a T cell receptor (beta chain) sequence with its context. Antigen specificity is unknown. The data derive from a study of T cell responses to AZD1222 COVID-19 vaccine. Study-wide background: Second-dose groups at about 4 or about 12 weeks were pooled.

Whole-study findings and limits: Possibly, clonal diversity was underestimated; donors were largely white British and included more females.

The method was immunoSEQ multiplex PCR; TCRdb's version includes in-frame clones alone and lacks a portion of them. Of around 100,000 clones in the sample, roughly 85% were seen once. The CDR3 has 16 amino acids. Germline CDR1 reads MGHRA; CDR2 reads YSYEKL. After removal of 1 base from V and 9 bases from J, the junction contained 6 bases not matched to a gene. This material consisted of peripheral blood, taken on day 0 of AZD1222 vaccination. This rearrangement joins TRBV4-1 to TRBJ1-6, with TRBD1 matching over 10 bases. The receptor's source is an adult in good health. The CDR3 DNA follows: TGCGCCAGCAGCCAAGGGACAGGGGGTGAGGGTTCACCCCTCCACTTT. Amino acid sequence: CASSQGTGGEGSPLHF.